This T cell receptor (beta chain) stems from a study of blood T cell repertoires in COVID-19. Here immunoSEQ multiplex PCR was the method, and the copy in TCRdb shows in-frame clones only, minus some. This table has approximately 240,000 clones, over 80% appearing once. Germline V gene lookup returns CDR1 SGHVS and CDR2 FQNEAQ. This CDR3 comprises 16 residues. The germline V and J ends were trimmed by 1 base and 8 bases, with 20 bases remaining between them. Recruits, aged roughly 18 to 100 years, lived in 25 or so US areas. This chain joins TRBV7-8 and TRBJ1-2; possible D gene TRBD1, 5 bases. Sequencing was done on a sample of PBMCs or T cells enriched from blood (not recorded which). The origin of this receptor is a woman aged 18-29 years who had recovered from COVID-19. CDR3 region: CASSLVGRVSYRGYTF. In DNA, the CDR3 is TGTGCCAGCAGCTTAGTGGGCAGGGTCTCTTATCGGGGCTACACCTTC.